The T cell receptor beta chain described here comes from a study of CD8 T cells in ankylosing spondylitis. Study observations and caveats: In ankylosing spondylitis blood, a motif of 7 to 9 highly homologous TCR beta variants appeared characteristic. The study looked at matched synovial fluid samples from ankylosing spondylitis patients. Disease-linked clones were reported to be significantly enriched there. Previous work reported some of these motif variants in the synovial fluid and blood of reactive arthritis. Disease-linked clones were CD8+ and relatively rare in peripheral blood.

TCR beta libraries were made by quantitative 5'-RACE with molecular barcodes. TCRdb used MiXCR to reprocess the 5' RACE reads, holding one entry per CDR3 protein. This sample has a few hundred thousand distinct CDR3 sequences, with 7.5% to 9% found just once. In this sample, this clonotype turned up a few times. Its antigen remains unidentified. The CDR3 has 13 amino acids. V was shortened by 0 bases and J by 9 bases, with 11 bases between the two germline ends. Germline CDR1 reads LGHNA; CDR2 reads YSLEER. The specimen was blood, either unsorted or a sorted T cell fraction (not recorded which). The receptor was derived from a male donor with ankylosing spondylitis. J is TRBJ1-1 and V is TRBV4-3; D gene ambiguous. CDR3 DNA: TGCGCCAGCAGCCAAGATAACGGTGACCAAGCTTTCTTT. Its translation is CASSQDNGDQAFF.